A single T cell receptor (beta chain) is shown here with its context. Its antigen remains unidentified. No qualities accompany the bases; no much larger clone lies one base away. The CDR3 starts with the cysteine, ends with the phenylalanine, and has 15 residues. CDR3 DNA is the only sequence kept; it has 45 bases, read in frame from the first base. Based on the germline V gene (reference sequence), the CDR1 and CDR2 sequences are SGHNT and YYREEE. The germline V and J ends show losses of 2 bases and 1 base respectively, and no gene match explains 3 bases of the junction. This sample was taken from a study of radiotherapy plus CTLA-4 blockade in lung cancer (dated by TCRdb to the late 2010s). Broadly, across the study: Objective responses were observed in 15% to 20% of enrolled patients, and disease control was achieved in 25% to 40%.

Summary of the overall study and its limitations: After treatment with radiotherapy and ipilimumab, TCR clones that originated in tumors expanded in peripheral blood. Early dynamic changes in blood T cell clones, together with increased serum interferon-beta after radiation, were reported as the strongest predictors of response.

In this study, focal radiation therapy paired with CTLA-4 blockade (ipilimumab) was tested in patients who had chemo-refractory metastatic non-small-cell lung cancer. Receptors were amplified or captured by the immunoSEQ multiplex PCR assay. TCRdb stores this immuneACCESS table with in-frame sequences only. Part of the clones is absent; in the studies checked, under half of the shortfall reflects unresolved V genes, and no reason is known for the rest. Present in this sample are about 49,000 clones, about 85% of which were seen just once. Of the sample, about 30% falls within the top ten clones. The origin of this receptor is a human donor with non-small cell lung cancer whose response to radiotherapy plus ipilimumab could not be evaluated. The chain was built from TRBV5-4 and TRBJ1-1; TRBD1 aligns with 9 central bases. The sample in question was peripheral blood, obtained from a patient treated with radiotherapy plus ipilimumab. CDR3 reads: CASSFGQGPNTEAFF. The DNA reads TGTGCCAGCAGCTTTGGACAGGGGCCGAACACTGAAGCTTTCTTT.